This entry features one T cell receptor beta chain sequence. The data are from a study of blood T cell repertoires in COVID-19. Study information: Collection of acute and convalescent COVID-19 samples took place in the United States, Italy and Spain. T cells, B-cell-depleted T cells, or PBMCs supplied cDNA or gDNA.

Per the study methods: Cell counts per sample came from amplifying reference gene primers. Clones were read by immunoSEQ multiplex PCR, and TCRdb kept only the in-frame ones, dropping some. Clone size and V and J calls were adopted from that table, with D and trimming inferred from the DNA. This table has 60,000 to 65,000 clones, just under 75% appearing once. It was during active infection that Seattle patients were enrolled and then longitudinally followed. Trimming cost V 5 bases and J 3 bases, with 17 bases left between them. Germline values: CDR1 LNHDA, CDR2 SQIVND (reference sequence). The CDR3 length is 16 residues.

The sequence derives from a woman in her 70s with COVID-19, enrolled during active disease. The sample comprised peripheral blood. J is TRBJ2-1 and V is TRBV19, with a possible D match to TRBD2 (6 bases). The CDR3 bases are TGTGCCAGTAGTTGGACATCCGGGACTTACTACAATGAGCAGTTCTTC. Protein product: CASSWTSGTYYNEQFF.